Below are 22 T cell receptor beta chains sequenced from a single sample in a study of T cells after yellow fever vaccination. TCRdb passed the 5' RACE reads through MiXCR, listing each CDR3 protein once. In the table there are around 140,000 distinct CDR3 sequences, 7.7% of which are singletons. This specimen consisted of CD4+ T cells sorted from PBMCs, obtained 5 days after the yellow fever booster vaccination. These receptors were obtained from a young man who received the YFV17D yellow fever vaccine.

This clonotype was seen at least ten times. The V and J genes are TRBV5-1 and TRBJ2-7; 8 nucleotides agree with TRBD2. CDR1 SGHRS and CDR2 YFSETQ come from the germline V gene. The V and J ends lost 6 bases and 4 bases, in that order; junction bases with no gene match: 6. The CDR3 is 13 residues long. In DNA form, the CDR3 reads TGCGCCAGCACCGGGACTAGTGGGTACGAGCAGTACTTC. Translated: CASTGTSGYEQYF.

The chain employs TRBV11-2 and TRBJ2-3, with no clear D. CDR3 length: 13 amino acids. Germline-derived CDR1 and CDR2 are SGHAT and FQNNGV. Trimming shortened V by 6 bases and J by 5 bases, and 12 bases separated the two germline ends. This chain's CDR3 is CASRRPRQDTQYF. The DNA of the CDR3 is TGTGCCAGCAGACGACCCCGTCAAGATACGCAGTATTTT.

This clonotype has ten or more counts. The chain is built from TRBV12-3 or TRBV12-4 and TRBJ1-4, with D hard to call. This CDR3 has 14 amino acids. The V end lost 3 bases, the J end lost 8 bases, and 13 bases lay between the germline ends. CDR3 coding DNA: TGTGCCAGCAGTTTTATGGGAGTTCGGGAAAAACTGTTTTTT. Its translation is CASSFMGVREKLFF.

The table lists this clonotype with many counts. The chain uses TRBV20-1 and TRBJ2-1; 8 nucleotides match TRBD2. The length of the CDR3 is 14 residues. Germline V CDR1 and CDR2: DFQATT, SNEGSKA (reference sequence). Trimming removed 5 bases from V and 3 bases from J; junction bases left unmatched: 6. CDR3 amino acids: CSACELAGYNEQFF. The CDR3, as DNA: TGCAGTGCTTGCGAGCTAGCGGGCTACAATGAGCAGTTCTTC.

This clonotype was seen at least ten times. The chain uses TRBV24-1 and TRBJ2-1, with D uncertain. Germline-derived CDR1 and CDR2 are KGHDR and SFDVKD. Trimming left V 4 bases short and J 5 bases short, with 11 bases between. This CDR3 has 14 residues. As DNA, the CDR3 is TGTGCCACCAGTGAGGTGGGTGGGGACAATGAGCAGTTCTTC. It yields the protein CATSEVGGDNEQFF.

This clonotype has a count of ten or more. CDR3 sequence: CASSLGGDEQYF. The CDR3 nucleotides are TGTGCCAGCAGCTTAGGGGGTGACGAGCAGTACTTC. The chain carries TRBV7-6 and TRBJ2-7; D gene unclear. CDR3 length: 12 residues. V lost 1 base and J 5 bases, leaving 6 bases between the germline ends. Looked up from germline, CDR1 is SGHVS and CDR2 is FNYEAQ.

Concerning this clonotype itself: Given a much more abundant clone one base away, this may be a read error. The CDR3 here is CSSARCYEQYF. The CDR3 nucleotides read TGCAGTTCTGCTCGGTGCTACGAGCAGTACTTC. The V call is TRBV20-1, the J call TRBJ2-7; unclear D gene. This CDR3 spans 11 amino acids. Trimming took off 8 bases at V and 3 bases at J, with 11 bases between the two ends. CDR1 DFQATT and CDR2 SNEGSKA come from the germline V gene (reference sequence).

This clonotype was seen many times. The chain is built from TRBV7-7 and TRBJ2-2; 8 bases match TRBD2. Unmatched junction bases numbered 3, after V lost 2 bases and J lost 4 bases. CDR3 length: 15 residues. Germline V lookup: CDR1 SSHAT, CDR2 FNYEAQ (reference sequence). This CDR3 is CASSLTGGFTGELFF. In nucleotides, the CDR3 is TGTGCCAGCAGCTTAACGGGAGGGTTCACCGGGGAGCTGTTTTTT.

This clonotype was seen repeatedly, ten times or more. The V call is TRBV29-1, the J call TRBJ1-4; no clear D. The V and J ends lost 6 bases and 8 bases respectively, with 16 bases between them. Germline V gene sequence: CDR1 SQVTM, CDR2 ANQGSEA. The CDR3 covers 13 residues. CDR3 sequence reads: CSVQTPNPEKLFF. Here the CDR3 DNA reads TGCAGCGTCCAGACACCAAACCCCGAAAAACTGTTTTTT.

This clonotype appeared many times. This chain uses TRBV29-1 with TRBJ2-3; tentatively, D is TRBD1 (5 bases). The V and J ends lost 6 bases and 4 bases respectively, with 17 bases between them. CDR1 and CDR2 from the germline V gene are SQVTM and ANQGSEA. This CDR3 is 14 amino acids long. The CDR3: CSVVGALPPDTQYF. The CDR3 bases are TGCAGCGTGGTTGGGGCCCTCCCCCCAGATACGCAGTATTTT.

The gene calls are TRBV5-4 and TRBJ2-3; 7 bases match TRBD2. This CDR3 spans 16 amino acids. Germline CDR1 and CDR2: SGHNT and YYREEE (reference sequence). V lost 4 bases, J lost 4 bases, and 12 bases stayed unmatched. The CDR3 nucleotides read TGTGCCAGCAGCCTTGGGGCTAGCGGATTCGCAGATACGCAGTATTTT. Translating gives CASSLGASGFADTQYF.

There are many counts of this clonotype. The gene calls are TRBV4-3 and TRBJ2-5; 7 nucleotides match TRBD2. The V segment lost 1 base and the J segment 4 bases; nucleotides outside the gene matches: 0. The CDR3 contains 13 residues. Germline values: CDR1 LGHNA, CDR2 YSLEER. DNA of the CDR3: TGCGCCAGCAGCCAAGGGGAGGGAGAGACCCAGTACTTC. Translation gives CASSQGEGETQYF.

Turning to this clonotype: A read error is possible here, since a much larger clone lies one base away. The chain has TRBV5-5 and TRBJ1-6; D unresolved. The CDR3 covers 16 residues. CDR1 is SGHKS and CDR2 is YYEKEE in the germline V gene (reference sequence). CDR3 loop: CGSSLELSSYNSPLHF. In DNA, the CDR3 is TGTGGCAGCAGCTTGGAGCTGAGCTCCTATAATTCACCCCTCCACTTT.

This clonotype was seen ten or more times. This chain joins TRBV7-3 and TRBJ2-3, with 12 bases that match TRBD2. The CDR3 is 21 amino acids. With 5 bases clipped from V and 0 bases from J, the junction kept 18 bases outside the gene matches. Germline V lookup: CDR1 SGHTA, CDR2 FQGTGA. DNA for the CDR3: TGTGCCAGCAGCGCACTTATTCGCGGACTAGCGGGACCACCTAGCACAGATACGCAGTATTTT. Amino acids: CASSALIRGLAGPPSTDTQYF.

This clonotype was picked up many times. Here the CDR3 DNA reads TGTGCCTGGATTAAACAGGGAGTTGGTGGCTACACCTTC. Its translation is CAWIKQGVGGYTF. The chain is built from TRBV30 and TRBJ1-2; D might be TRBD1 (6 bases). This CDR3 comprises 13 residues. Germline V CDR1 and CDR2: GTSNPN, SVGIG (reference sequence). V was shortened by 4 bases and J by 7 bases, with 16 bases between the two germline ends.

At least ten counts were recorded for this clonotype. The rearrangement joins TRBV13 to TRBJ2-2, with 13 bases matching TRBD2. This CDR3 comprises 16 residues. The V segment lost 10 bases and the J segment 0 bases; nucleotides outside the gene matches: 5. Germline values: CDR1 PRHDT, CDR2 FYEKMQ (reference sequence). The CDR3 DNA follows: TGTGCCAAGGGACTAGCGGGACATACGAACACCGGGGAGCTGTTTTTT. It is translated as CAKGLAGHTNTGELFF.

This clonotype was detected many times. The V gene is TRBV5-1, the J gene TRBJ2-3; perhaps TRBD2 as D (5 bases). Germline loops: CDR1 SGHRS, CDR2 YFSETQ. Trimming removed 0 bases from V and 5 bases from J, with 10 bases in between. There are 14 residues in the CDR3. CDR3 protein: CASSLERGEDTQYF. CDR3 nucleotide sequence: TGCGCCAGCAGCTTGGAACGGGGAGAAGATACGCAGTATTTT.

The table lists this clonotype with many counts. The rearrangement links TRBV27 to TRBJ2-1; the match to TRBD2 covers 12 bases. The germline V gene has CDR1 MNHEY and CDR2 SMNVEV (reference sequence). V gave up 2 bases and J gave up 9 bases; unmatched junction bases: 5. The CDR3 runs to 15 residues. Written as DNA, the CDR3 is TGTGCCAGCAGTTTAAACCGACTAGCGGGAGTTGAGCAGTTCTTC. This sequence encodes CASSLNRLAGVEQFF.

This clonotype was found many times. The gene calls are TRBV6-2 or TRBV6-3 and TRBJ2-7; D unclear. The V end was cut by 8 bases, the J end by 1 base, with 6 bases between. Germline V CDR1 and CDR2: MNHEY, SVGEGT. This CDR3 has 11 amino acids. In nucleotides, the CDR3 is TGTGCCAGCCAGACATCCTACGAGCAGTACTTC. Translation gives CASQTSYEQYF.

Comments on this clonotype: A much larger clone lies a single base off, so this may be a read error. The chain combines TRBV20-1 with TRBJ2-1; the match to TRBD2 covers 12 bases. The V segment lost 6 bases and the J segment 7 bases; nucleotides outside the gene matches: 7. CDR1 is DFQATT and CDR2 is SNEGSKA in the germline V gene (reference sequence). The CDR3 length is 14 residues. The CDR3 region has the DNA TGCAGTGCCCAGCTAGCGGGAGGGTGGAATGAGCAGTTCTTC. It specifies CSAQLAGGWNEQFF.

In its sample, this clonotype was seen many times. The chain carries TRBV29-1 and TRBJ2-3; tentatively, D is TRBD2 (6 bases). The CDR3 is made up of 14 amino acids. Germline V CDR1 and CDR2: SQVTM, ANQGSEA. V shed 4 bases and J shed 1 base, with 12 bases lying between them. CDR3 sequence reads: CSVAGQRGTDTQYF. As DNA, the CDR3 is TGCAGCGTTGCGGGGCAGCGGGGCACAGATACGCAGTATTTT.

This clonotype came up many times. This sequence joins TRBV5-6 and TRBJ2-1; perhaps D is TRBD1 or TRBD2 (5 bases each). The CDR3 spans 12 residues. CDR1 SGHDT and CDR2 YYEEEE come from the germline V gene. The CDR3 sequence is CAWGPSYNEQFF. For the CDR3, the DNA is TGTGCGTGGGGACCGTCCTACAATGAGCAGTTCTTC.